The following is a T cell receptor beta chain sequence with its context. What this receptor recognizes is not known. Base qualities were left out, and no much larger clone turns up one base away. This sample was included in a study of T cell repertoires in cytomegalovirus infection (dated by TCRdb to the late 2010s). Regarding the research as a whole: Recently identified HLA-C-restricted CMV epitopes, whose presentation resists viral immunomodulation, were targeted by peptide stimulations together with well-studied HLA-B-restricted epitopes. Because public TCR beta signatures pointed to carriage of CMV infection together with the matching HLA type, the HLA type of each donor mattered for the analysis.

The treatment or condition label, as the study defines it: in vitro stimulation with specific CMV peptide epitopes to enrich CMV-specific T cells. Overall results and qualifications from the work: In both this cohort and an independent approximately 400-donor cohort, the cumulative frequency of public TCR beta family members distinguished carriers of CMV infection plus the relevant HLA type. The ex vivo response was dominated by HLA-C-restricted CMV-specific TCR beta clonotypes, and the single most frequent clonotype in two of eight donors was supplied by these HLA-C-restricted clonotypes.

For sequencing, an Illumina HiSeq 1500 was employed. TCRdb trimmed public reads at Q25 via fastp, called clones via MiXCR and kept in-frame beta chains. Under each unique CDR3 protein, matching rows form one entry showing the most common genes and DNA. The sample yields a few hundred thousand distinct CDR3 sequences; approximately 40% were counted once. In total, the top ten clones hold 40% to 50% of the sample. Trimmed from V: 6 bases; trimmed from J: 7 bases; junction bases lacking a gene match: 15. The cysteine opens and the phenylalanine closes a CDR3 of 15 amino acids. The CDR3 DNA has 45 bases and is translated from base 1. Based on the germline V gene, the CDR1 and CDR2 sequences are MNHEY and SVGAGI.

Here the chain combines TRBV6-5 and TRBJ2-7; 7 nucleotides in the junction match TRBD2. The receptor was isolated from a human donor in good health (CMV status not recorded). Some clones in this sample may be carry-over from other donors' samples. This sample comprised cultured PBMCs, obtained from culture after CMV antigen stimulation. In nucleotides, the sequence is TGTGCCAGCAGCGGCCGGGCTAGCGGAGGCAGAGAGCAGTACTTC. This sequence encodes CASSGRASGGREQYF.